This TCR beta chain was retrieved from a study of cytomegalovirus exposure and HLA in healthy donors. Study-wide results and caveats: Among CMV-associated TCR beta chains, most appeared HLA-restricted in a later analysis.

PCR employed 60 Vbeta and 13 Jbeta primers. The table came from immunoSEQ multiplex PCR; TCRdb's copy has only in-frame clones and leaves some out. Among some 200,000 clones listed, more than 75% were seen once. Points on this clone: The antigen is not known.

The TCR sequence derives from a male donor in good health and CMV-seropositive. The specimen was PBMCs.

As DNA, the CDR3 is TGTGCCAGTAGTTCCGACAATGAGCAGTTCTTC. Translating it yields CASSSDNEQFF. The chain recombines TRBV19 with TRBJ2-1, with D unresolved. Trimming pared 5 bases from V and 5 bases from J, leaving 4 bases between. From germline, CDR1 is LNHDA and CDR2 SQIVND (reference sequence). The CDR3 loop spans 11 amino acids.